These T cell receptor beta chains were read from a single sample in a study of response to subunit inactivated influenza vaccine. MiXCR, run by TCRdb on the RT-PCR reads, gives a single entry per CDR3 protein. In the table there are about 700,000 distinct CDR3 sequences, more than 15% of which are singletons. This sample comprised PBMCs from blood, obtained approximately 12 days after vaccination. These receptors were collected from a man in his forties or fifties who received an inactivated influenza vaccine. Both conserved end residues are part of each CDR3. D genes are given only for firm matches. Size is stated for part of the rows, as once, few or many counts, or as a class when the clone is expanded.

j_call	v_call	d_call	clone_size	cdr3_nt	cdr3_aa
TRBJ2-2	TRBV4-3	.	many	TGCGCCAGCAGCCAAGATTGGACACTAAACACCGGGGAGCTGTTTTTT	CASSQDWTLNTGELFF
TRBJ2-7	TRBV7-2	.	.	TGTGCCAGCAGCTCCAGATCCGGGACATACTACGAGCAGTACTTC	CASSSRSGTYYEQYF
TRBJ2-2	TRBV20-1	TRBD1	many	TGCAGTGCCCCGAGGACAGGGATGGACACCGGGGAGCTGTTTTTT	CSAPRTGMDTGELFF
TRBJ1-6	TRBV3-1	.	.	TGTGCCAGCAGCCAATACGGGGGTTCACCCCTCCACTTT	CASSQYGGSPLHF
TRBJ2-7	TRBV28	.	few	TGTGCCAGCAGTAAAACCCGGGAAGTCGAGGAGCAGTACTTC	CASSKTREVEEQYF
TRBJ1-5	TRBV10-3	TRBD1	.	TGTGCCATCAGTGAGTCCCCAGGGGGAGGTCAGCCCCAGCATTTT	CAISESPGGGQPQHF
TRBJ2-3	TRBV5-1	TRBD1	many	TGCGCCAGCAGCCCGACATCCGGGACAGGGGCAGATACGCAGTATTTT	CASSPTSGTGADTQYF
TRBJ2-7	TRBV21-1	.	few	TGTGCCGGCCCCGGACAGGGCTACTACGAGCAGTACTTC	CAGPGQGYYEQYF
TRBJ1-2	TRBV5-6	.	few	TGTGCCAGCAGCTCGGACTTGAGCTACACCTTC	CASSSDLSYTF
TRBJ1-2	TRBV6-1	.	few	TGTGCCAGCAGGGAGGCAGGGGTAGGAAACTATGGCTACACCTTC	CASREAGVGNYGYTF
TRBJ2-1	TRBV5-6	.	few	TGTGCCAGCAGCTACGAGCGGGACAGGCAGTTCTTC	CASSYERDRQFF
TRBJ1-1	TRBV7-3	TRBD1	few	TGTGCCAGCAGTGGGACAGGGCCCTACACTGAAGCTTTCTTT	CASSGTGPYTEAFF
TRBJ2-1	TRBV3-1	TRBD2	.	TGTGCCAGCAGCCTCGGGACTAGCGGGAGGGGGAATGAGCAGTTCTTC	CASSLGTSGRGNEQFF
TRBJ2-5	TRBV15	.	few	TGTGCCACCAGCAGCCGTCGGACCTTGAACATCCAAGAGACCCAGTACTTC	CATSSRRTLNIQETQYF
TRBJ2-7	TRBV27	TRBD1	.	TGTGCCAGCAGTTTGCTGTACGGGCAGGGGGCCTACGAGCAGTACTTC	CASSLLYGQGAYEQYF
TRBJ2-5	TRBV7-9	TRBD2	few	TGTGCCAGCAGCTTACTGGAACTTGGGGGGGTTAAAGAGACCCAGTACTTC	CASSLLELGGVKETQYF
TRBJ1-1	TRBV27	.	many	TGTGCCAGCAGTTTTAATATTGGGCACGTGAACACTGAAGCTTTCTTT	CASSFNIGHVNTEAFF
TRBJ2-3	TRBV20-1	TRBD2	.	TGCAGTGCTACAATAGCGGGGGCCACTACGCAGTATTTT	CSATIAGATTQYF
TRBJ2-7	TRBV20-1	TRBD1	.	TGCAGTGCTAGGGCCGGGACAGGGGGCGAGGAGCAGTACTTC	CSARAGTGGEEQYF
TRBJ2-1	TRBV29-1	.	many	TGCAGCGTTGAACGCAGGTGGACGGACAATGAGCAGTTCTTC	CSVERRWTDNEQFF
TRBJ2-3	TRBV20-1	TRBD2	many	TGCAGTGCGCTAGCGGTTAACACAGATACGCAGTATTTT	CSALAVNTDTQYF
TRBJ1-2	TRBV6-2/TRBV6-3	.	.	TGTGCCAGCAGCCTACCGGAAGGCTACACCTTC	CASSLPEGYTF
TRBJ1-2	TRBV20-1	.	.	TGCAGTGCTACATCACCGGGGGATCCTTTCAACTATGGCTACACCTTC	CSATSPGDPFNYGYTF
TRBJ1-2	TRBV20-1	.	.	TGCAGCTCGGTGGACGGGGGCAACTATGGCTACACCTTC	CSSVDGGNYGYTF
TRBJ2-1	TRBV12-3/TRBV12-4	TRBD1	.	TGTGCCAGCAGTTCGACAGGGGGCCCATACAATGAGCAGTTCTTC	CASSSTGGPYNEQFF
TRBJ2-1	TRBV4-3	TRBD1	.	TGCGCCAGCAGCCAAGGAAATGCGGGACAGGGTTTCTGGGGCAATGAGCAGTTCTTC	CASSQGNAGQGFWGNEQFF
TRBJ1-4	TRBV27	.	many	TGTGCCAGCAGTTCAACAGGGAAGGGGCATGAAAAACTGTTTTTT	CASSSTGKGHEKLFF
TRBJ2-5	TRBV5-1	TRBD2	few	TGCGCCAGCAGCTCGGGACTAGCGGGAGGTACAGAGACCCAGTACTTC	CASSSGLAGGTETQYF
TRBJ1-1	TRBV29-1	.	many	TGCAGCGTTGAAAGGGACGGGGTTGAGAACACTGAAGCTTTCTTT	CSVERDGVENTEAFF
TRBJ2-1	TRBV12-3/TRBV12-4	TRBD1	.	TGTGCCAGCACTCCTGGGACAGGGGGGTACAATGAGCAGTTCTTC	CASTPGTGGYNEQFF
TRBJ1-5	TRBV28	.	few	TGTGCCAGCAGTTTATGGAGACGGAATCAGCCCCAGCATTTT	CASSLWRRNQPQHF
TRBJ2-7	TRBV5-5	.	few	TGTGCCAGCAGCATCACAGCCTACGAGCAGTACTTC	CASSITAYEQYF
TRBJ2-1	TRBV24-1	.	.	TGTGCCACCAGTGGGTCGTCCAGAAGCTCCTACAATGAGCAGTTCTTC	CATSGSSRSSYNEQFF
TRBJ2-1	TRBV5-6	TRBD1	.	TGTGCCAGCAGCTTGACCGGACAGGGACTCAATGAGCAGTTCTTC	CASSLTGQGLNEQFF
TRBJ2-3	TRBV7-8	TRBD1	.	TGTGCCAGCAGTGCCGGGACAGGGCCATATACGGAGTATTTT	CASSAGTGPYTEYF
TRBJ2-3	TRBV28	.	few	TGTGCCAGCAGTTTTATGATTCAGGGAGATACGCAGTATTTT	CASSFMIQGDTQYF
TRBJ2-1	TRBV3-1	.	many	TGTGCCAGCAGCCAAGATGGAGACAGGTTTTCCCAATTAGAGCAGTTCTTC	CASSQDGDRFSQLEQFF
TRBJ2-1	TRBV15	TRBD2	few	TGTGCCACCAGCAGAGATCGTCGGGGGGGGCTAGTTGAGGAGCAGTTCTTC	CATSRDRRGGLVEEQFF
TRBJ2-1	TRBV5-1	TRBD2	few	TGCGCCAGCAGCTGGACTAGCGGGAGGTTGGATGAGCAGTTCTTC	CASSWTSGRLDEQFF
TRBJ1-6	TRBV29-1	.	few	TGCAGCGTCGGCGTGGGGCAGGATTCACCCCTCCACTTT	CSVGVGQDSPLHF
TRBJ2-2	TRBV11-1	.	many	TGTGCCAGCAGCCGGACAGCCACACTTTCCCTTTACACCGGGGAGCTGTTTTTT	CASSRTATLSLYTGELFF
TRBJ1-2	TRBV20-1	.	many	TGCAGTGCTGCGACACAGGTGGGGGGTGGCTACACCTTC	CSAATQVGGGYTF
TRBJ2-1	TRBV20-1	.	.	TGCAGTGCTAGCGCAATGATCGTCTACAATGAGCAGTTCTTC	CSASAMIVYNEQFF
TRBJ2-5	TRBV15	TRBD2	.	TGTGCCACCAGCAGAGATCGCGGGGGGAGTGAGACCCAGTACTTC	CATSRDRGGSETQYF
TRBJ2-5	TRBV7-2	.	many	TGTGCCAGCAGCTTATTTGGACAAGAGACCCAGTACTTC	CASSLFGQETQYF
TRBJ2-7	TRBV7-6	TRBD1	.	TGTGCCAGCAGCTTAGTCCAGGGGGCCCTAAACGAGCAGTACTTC	CASSLVQGALNEQYF
TRBJ2-7	TRBV7-6	.	few	TGTGCCAGCAGCTTAGAGGCCGGGTCCGAGCAGTACTTC	CASSLEAGSEQYF